The following is a T cell receptor beta chain sequence with its context. Generated by immunoSEQ multiplex PCR, the TCRdb table keeps only in-frame clones and is missing some. This table has around 2,100,000 clones, approximately 95% appearing once. CD8 cells regarded as naive lacked CD45RO, were positively chosen for CCR7, and omitted terminally differentiated effector memory CD45RA+ cells. Germline assignment: CDR1 SGHVS and CDR2 FQNEAQ. Trimming left V 3 bases short and J 6 bases short, with 9 bases between. The length of the CDR3 is 14 residues. The data were obtained in a study of shared clonotypes between healthy human individuals.

The sequence derives from a young man in good health. The V and J genes are TRBV7-8 and TRBJ1-6, with a possible D match to TRBD1 (5 bases). Sequenced material: naive CD8+ T cells sorted from blood. The CDR3: CASSLGQINSPLHF. The CDR3 nucleotides are TGTGCCAGCAGCTTGGGGCAAATTAATTCACCCCTCCACTTT.